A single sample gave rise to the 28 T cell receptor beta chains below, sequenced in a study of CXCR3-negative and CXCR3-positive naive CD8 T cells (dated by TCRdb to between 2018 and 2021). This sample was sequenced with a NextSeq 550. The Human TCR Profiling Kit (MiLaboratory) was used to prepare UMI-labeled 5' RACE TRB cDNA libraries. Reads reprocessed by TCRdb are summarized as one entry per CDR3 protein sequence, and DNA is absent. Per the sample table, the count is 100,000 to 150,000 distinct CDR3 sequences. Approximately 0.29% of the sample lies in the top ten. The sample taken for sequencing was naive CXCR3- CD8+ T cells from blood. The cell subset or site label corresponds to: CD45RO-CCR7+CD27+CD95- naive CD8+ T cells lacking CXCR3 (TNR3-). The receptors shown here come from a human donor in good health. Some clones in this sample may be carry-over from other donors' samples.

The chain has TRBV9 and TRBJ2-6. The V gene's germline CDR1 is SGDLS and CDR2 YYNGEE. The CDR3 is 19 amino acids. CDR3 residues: CASSFNVWTESSGANVLTF. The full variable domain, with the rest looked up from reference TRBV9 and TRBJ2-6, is DSGVTQTPKHLITATGQRVTLRCSPRSGDLSVYWYQQSLDQGLQFLIQYYNGEERAKGNILERFSAQQFPDLHSELNLSSLELGDSALYFCASSFNVWTESSGANVLTFGAGSRLTVL.

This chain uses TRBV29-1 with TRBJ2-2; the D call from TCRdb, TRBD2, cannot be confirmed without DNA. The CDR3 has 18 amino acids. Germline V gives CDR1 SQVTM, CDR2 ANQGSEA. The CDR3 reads CSVEDIGLAGAKAGELFF.

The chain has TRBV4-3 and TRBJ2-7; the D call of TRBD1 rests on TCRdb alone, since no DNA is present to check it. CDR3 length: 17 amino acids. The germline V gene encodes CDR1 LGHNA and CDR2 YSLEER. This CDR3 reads CASSQENDRGSSYEQYF.

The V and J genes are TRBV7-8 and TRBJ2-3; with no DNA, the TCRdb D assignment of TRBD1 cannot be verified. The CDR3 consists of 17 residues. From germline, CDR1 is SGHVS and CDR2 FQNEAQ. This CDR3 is CASSPGGRRLSTDTQYF.

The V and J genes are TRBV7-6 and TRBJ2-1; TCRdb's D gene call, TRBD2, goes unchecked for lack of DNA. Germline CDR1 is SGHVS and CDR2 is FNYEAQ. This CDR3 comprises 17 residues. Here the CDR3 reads CASSLGLAGGPYNEQFF.

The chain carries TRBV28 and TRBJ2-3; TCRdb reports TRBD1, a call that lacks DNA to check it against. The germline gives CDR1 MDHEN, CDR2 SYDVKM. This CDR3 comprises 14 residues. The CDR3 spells CASSFPGTPDTQYF.

This CDR3 reads CATRTDVETQYF. This rearrangement joins TRBV15 to TRBJ2-5. This CDR3 contains 12 residues. Germline V gene data show CDR1 as LNHNV and CDR2 as YYDKDF (reference sequence).

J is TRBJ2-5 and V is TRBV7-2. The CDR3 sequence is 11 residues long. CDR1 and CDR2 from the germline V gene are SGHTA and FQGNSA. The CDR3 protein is CASSNGPTPYF.

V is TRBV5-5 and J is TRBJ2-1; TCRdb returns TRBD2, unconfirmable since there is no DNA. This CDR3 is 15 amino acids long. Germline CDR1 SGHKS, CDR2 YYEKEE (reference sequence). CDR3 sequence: CASIPYGGAYNEQFF.

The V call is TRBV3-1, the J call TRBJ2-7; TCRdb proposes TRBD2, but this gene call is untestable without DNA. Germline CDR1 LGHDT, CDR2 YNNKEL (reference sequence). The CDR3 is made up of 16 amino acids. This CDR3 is CASSPGFLGRGPRQYF.

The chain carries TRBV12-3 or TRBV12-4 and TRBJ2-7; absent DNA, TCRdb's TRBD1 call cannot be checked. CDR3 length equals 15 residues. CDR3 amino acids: CASSEGGLAPYEQYF.

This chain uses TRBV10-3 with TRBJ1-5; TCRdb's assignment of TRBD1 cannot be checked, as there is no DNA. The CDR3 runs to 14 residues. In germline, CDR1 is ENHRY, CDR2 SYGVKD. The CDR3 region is CATRTGLSNQPQHF.

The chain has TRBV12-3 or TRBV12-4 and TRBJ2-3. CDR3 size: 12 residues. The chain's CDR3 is CASGHITDTQYF.

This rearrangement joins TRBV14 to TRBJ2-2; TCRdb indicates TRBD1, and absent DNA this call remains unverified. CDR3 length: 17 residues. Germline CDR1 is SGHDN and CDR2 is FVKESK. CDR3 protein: CASSQVGQTSNTGELFF.

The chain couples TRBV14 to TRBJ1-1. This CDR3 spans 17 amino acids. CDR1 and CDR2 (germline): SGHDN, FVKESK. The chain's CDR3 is CASSQDPSDTKNTEAFF. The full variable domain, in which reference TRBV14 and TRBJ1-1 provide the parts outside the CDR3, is EAGVTQFPSHSVIEKGQTVTLRCDPISGHDNLYWYRRVMGKEIKFLLHFVKESKQDESGMPNNRFLAERTGGTYSTLKVQPAELEDSGVYFCASSQDPSDTKNTEAFFGQGTRLTVV.

The CDR3 here is CASSLEGQSQETQYF. This chain joins TRBV7-6 and TRBJ2-5; TCRdb calls TRBD1, which cannot be checked without DNA. The CDR3 length is 15 residues. Germline lookup yields CDR1 SGHVS and CDR2 FNYEAQ.

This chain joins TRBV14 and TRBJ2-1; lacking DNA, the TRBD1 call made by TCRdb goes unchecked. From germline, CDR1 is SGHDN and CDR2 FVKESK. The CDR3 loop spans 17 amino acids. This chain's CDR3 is CASSDRGAVFLYNEQFF.

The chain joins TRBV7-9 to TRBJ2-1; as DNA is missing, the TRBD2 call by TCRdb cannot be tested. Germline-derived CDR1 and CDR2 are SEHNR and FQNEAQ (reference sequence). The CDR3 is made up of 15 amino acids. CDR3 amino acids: CASSAGTSGIYEQFF.

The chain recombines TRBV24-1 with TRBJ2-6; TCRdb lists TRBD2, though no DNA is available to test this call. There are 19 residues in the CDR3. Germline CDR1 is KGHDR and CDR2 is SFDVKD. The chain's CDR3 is CATSDLREDTISGANVLTF.

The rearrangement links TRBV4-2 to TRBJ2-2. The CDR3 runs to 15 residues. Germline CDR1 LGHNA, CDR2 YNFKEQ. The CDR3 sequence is CASSHRDPNTGELFF.

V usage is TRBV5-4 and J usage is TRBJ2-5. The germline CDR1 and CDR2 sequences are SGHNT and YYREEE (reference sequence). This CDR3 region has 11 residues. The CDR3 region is CASSWLETQYF.

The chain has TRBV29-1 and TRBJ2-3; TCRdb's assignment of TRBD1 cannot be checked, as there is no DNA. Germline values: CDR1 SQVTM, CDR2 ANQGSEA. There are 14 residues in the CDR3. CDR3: CSAEGQGIPDTQYF.

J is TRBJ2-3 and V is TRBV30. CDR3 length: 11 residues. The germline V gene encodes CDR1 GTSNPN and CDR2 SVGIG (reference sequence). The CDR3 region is CAWLSTDTQYF.

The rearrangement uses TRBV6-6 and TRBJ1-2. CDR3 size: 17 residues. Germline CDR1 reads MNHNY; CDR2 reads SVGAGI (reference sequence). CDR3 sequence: CASSPRAYLTDAYGYTF.

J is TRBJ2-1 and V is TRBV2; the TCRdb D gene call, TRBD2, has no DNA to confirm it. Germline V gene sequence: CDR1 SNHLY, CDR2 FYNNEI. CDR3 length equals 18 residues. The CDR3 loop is CASSEAGRRGNFLNEQFF.

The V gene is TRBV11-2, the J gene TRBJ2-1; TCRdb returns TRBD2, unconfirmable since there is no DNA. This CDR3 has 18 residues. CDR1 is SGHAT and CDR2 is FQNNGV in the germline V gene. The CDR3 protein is CASSQSPMTSGEGNEQFF.

The chain's CDR3 is CASSLGTVNSPLHF. V is TRBV28 and J is TRBJ1-6; the TCRdb call, TRBD1, lacks DNA for checking. The CDR3 length is 14 residues. The germline V gene has CDR1 MDHEN and CDR2 SYDVKM.

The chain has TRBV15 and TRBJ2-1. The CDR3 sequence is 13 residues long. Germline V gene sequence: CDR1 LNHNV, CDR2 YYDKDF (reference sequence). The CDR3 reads CATSRAVWNEQFF.